The T cell receptor beta chain described here comes from a study of identical twins. In TCRdb, the 5' RACE reads were re-called with MiXCR into one record per CDR3 protein. The sample has approximately 190,000 distinct CDR3 sequences, 15% seen once. There are 14 residues in the CDR3. The V segment lost 8 bases and the J segment 4 bases; nucleotides outside the gene matches: 9. CDR1 is MNHEY, CDR2 SMNVEV, per germline (reference sequence). These data were likewise used in another study, on T cells expressing NK-cell markers. In that study: Most of the eight sequenced donors tested HCMV-seropositive; one tested seronegative.

Sequencing was performed on CD8+ T cells sorted from blood. The J gene is TRBJ2-7, the V gene TRBV27; the match to TRBD1 covers 9 bases. The clonotype originates from a woman under 30 in good health. The CDR3: CASSPLDRGYEQYF. CDR3 coding DNA: TGTGCCAGCTCCCCGTTGGACAGGGGATACGAGCAGTACTTC.